Shown below are 25 T cell receptor beta chains from a single sample sequenced in a study of post-analysis software for immune sequencing data. Whole-study results and caveats: Five or six TRBV segments were more frequent in patients than controls; TRBV5-6, TRBV5-1 and TRBV20-1 belonged to this group.

TCR beta libraries were prepared from cDNA with unique molecular identifiers. One entry per CDR3 protein, called by TCRdb with MiXCR from the PCR reads. The sample lists fewer than 850,000 distinct CDR3 sequences, roughly 29% occurring once. Their recognized antigens are unknown. The sequencing sample was made of blood. All receptors come from a girl aged 10 to 17 with multiple sclerosis.

This clonotype was seen more than once but under ten times. The chain is built from TRBV10-3 and TRBJ2-6; TRBD1 aligns across 7 bases. The V and J ends lost 3 bases and 0 bases, in that order; junction bases with no gene match: 5. The CDR3 length is 17 residues. Germline V CDR1 and CDR2: ENHRY, SYGVKD. DNA for the CDR3: TGTGCCATCAGTGAAAGGGACAGCGGCTCTGGGGCCAACGTCCTGACTTTC. Amino acids: CAISERDSGSGANVLTF.

V gene TRBV28 combines with J gene TRBJ1-2; D might be TRBD1 (5 bases). The CDR3 runs 15 residues. Between the trimmed V and J ends, which lost 5 bases and 5 bases, there was a span of 18 bases. The germline V gene encodes CDR1 MDHEN and CDR2 SYDVKM. The CDR3 sequence: CASSDRPGGWYGYTF. The CDR3 region has the DNA TGTGCCAGCAGTGACCGCCCGGGGGGATGGTATGGCTACACCTTC.

This rearrangement joins TRBV27 to TRBJ2-5; D remains ambiguous. Trimming took 2 bases from V and 9 from J, leaving 10 bases between them. Germline values: CDR1 MNHEY, CDR2 SMNVEV (reference sequence). This CDR3 is built from 12 residues. The CDR3 sequence is CASSLGVPAQYF. The CDR3 bases are TGTGCCAGCAGTTTAGGGGTCCCAGCCCAGTACTTC.

This chain links TRBV6-2 or TRBV6-3 with TRBJ2-7; a weak D match, TRBD1 (6 bases). Germline V gives CDR1 MNHEY, CDR2 SVGEGT. The CDR3 length is 15 residues. V was cut by 5 bases and J by 2 bases, with 16 bases left in between. In DNA, the CDR3 is TGTGCCAGCAGTCCGAGGATAGGGGGAACCTACGAGCAGTACTTC. Its protein product is CASSPRIGGTYEQYF.

This sequence joins TRBV4-3 and TRBJ2-5, with 7 bases fitting TRBD2. Germline V gene sequence: CDR1 LGHNA, CDR2 YSLEER. CDR3 length equals 16 residues. With 4 bases clipped from V and 5 bases from J, the junction kept 13 bases outside the gene matches. For the CDR3, the DNA is TGCGCCAGCAGCCTGGGCTGGGGAGGGCCAAGTGAGACCCAGTACTTC. Residues: CASSLGWGGPSETQYF.

This clonotype showed up just a few times. The chain links TRBV27 to TRBJ1-2; unclear D gene. Germline V gene sequence: CDR1 MNHEY, CDR2 SMNVEV (reference sequence). The CDR3 consists of 13 residues. V was cut by 5 bases and J by 5 bases, with 12 bases left in between. The DNA for the CDR3 is TGTGCCAGCAGTCGCCGGGTCCGATATGGCTACACCTTC. Residues: CASSRRVRYGYTF.

J is TRBJ1-2 and V is TRBV4-3; D is uncertain. In germline, CDR1 is LGHNA, CDR2 YSLEER. The V end lost 1 base, the J end lost 8 bases, and 14 bases lay between the germline ends. The CDR3 is 14 amino acids. CDR3 residues: CASSQGEVNSGYTF. Here the CDR3 DNA reads TGCGCCAGCAGCCAAGGTGAGGTAAACTCCGGCTACACCTTC.

The chain combines TRBV6-6 with TRBJ2-2; unclear D gene. Trimming took 0 bases from V and 14 from J, leaving 10 bases between them. Germline V gene lookup returns CDR1 MNHNY and CDR2 SVGAGI (reference sequence). The CDR3 runs to 12 residues. The CDR3 DNA sequence: TGTGCCAGCAGTTACTCGATACCGGCACTGTTTTTT. Protein: CASSYSIPALFF.

The V and J genes are TRBV4-2 and TRBJ2-2; 7 positions match TRBD2. After removal of 0 bases from V and 8 bases from J, the junction contained 3 bases not matched to a gene. Germline V gene data show CDR1 as LGHNA and CDR2 as YNFKEQ. This CDR3 is built from 14 residues. CDR3 loop: CASSQDRGGGELFF. The CDR3 DNA is TGTGCCAGCAGCCAAGATCGGGGAGGGGGGGAGCTGTTTTTT.

The sample holds a few counts of this clonotype. This rearrangement joins TRBV18 to TRBJ2-5; 8 bases align to TRBD1. J was trimmed by 0 bases and V by 3 bases; bases with no gene match: 3. Germline CDR1 reads KGHSH; CDR2 reads LQKENI. The CDR3 has 15 amino acids. CDR3 amino acids: CASSPGTGNQETQYF. CDR3 sequence (DNA): TGTGCCAGCTCACCGGGGACAGGCAACCAAGAGACCCAGTACTTC.

The chain combines TRBV2 with TRBJ2-5; 9 nucleotides match TRBD1. From germline, CDR1 is SNHLY and CDR2 FYNNEI. CDR3 size: 14 residues. V shed 8 bases, J shed 1 base, and the junction held 5 bases outside the gene matches. The CDR3 region has the DNA TGTGCCAGCGGGAAGGACAGGGGCCAAGAGACCCAGTACTTC. It is translated as CASGKDRGQETQYF.

This clonotype appeared a few times. The chain combines TRBV6-1 with TRBJ2-5, with a weak D call TRBD1 (7 bases). Germline V gives CDR1 MNHNS, CDR2 SASEGT. The CDR3 extends over 14 amino acids. Trimming took off 4 bases at V and 5 bases at J, with 14 bases between the two ends. DNA of the CDR3: TGTGCCAGCAGTGTACCCGCAGGGGGGGAGACCCAGTACTTC. Translated, it gives CASSVPAGGETQYF.

The table lists this clonotype with a few counts. The rearrangement uses TRBV6-6 and TRBJ1-5; D unclear. This CDR3 is 13 amino acids long. Germline CDR1 and CDR2: MNHNY and SVGAGI (reference sequence). The V gene lost 4 bases and the J gene lost 6 bases, with 10 bases spanning the gap. Here the CDR3 reads CASSLAFSQPQHF. CDR3 nucleotides: TGTGCCAGCAGTTTGGCATTTTCTCAGCCCCAGCATTTT.

To note about this clonotype: Given a much more abundant clone one base away, this may be a read error. The genes are TRBV7-2 and TRBJ2-7; D is unclear. Trimming removed 3 bases at V and 6 bases at J, with 15 bases between. CDR3 length: 14 amino acids. Germline V gene lookup returns CDR1 SGHTA and CDR2 FQGNSA. The CDR3 nucleotides read TGTGCCAGCAGCTTCTGGGGTGGTCCCCCCGAGCAGTACTTC. Protein product: CASSFWGGPPEQYF.

The chain couples TRBV6-6 to TRBJ1-3; D is ambiguous. The CDR3 has 11 amino acids. V was clipped by 8 bases and J by 4 bases, with 6 bases between them. The germline gives CDR1 MNHNY, CDR2 SVGAGI (reference sequence). CDR3 amino acids: CASLGGNTIYF. CDR3 bases: TGTGCCAGCTTGGGGGGAAACACCATATATTTT.

The rearrangement links TRBV7-2 to TRBJ2-5; 11 nucleotides match TRBD2. The CDR3 has 18 amino acids. Germline-derived CDR1 and CDR2 are SGHTA and FQGNSA. V shed 5 bases and J 5 bases; nucleotides not matched to a gene: 16. The CDR3 sequence: CASSKPLTSGGARETQYF. The DNA of the CDR3 is TGTGCCAGCAGCAAGCCCCTCACTAGCGGGGGAGCCCGGGAGACCCAGTACTTC.

The V call is TRBV20-1, the J call TRBJ2-1; D possibly corresponds to TRBD1 (6 bases). The CDR3 has 14 residues. Germline V lookup: CDR1 DFQATT, CDR2 SNEGSKA (reference sequence). V was cut by 4 bases and J by 5 bases, with 15 bases left in between. DNA of the CDR3: TGCAGTGCTAAAGGCAGGGGTGTCGACAATGAGCAGTTCTTC. Its translation is CSAKGRGVDNEQFF.

This chain joins TRBV6-6 and TRBJ2-2; TRBD2 might be the D (5 bases). The CDR3 has 14 residues. Between the trimmed V and J ends, which lost 0 bases and 3 bases, there was a span of 5 bases. Per the germline V gene, CDR1 is MNHNY and CDR2 is SVGAGI (reference sequence). The CDR3 spells CASSYSGDTGELFF. The DNA for the CDR3 is TGTGCCAGCAGTTACTCCGGGGACACCGGGGAGCTGTTTTTT.

The CDR3 bases are TGTGCCAGCAGCCCCCACCCGGGCGGGAGGAACTACAATGAGCAGTACTTC. Translation: CASSPHPGGRNYNEQYF. The V call is TRBV9, the J call TRBJ2-1; TRBD2 agrees at 8 bases. The end of the DNA is better explained by TRBJ2-7, so the J call may be wrong. CDR3 length: 17 residues. CDR1 is SGDLS and CDR2 is YYNGEE in the germline V gene.

This clonotype was picked up one time. Germline and junction disagree at one end, which may indicate a read error. The chain links TRBV7-2 to TRBJ2-1, with 8 nucleotides matching TRBD2. The CDR3 length is 15 residues. Germline CDR1 SGHTA, CDR2 FQGNSA. CDR3 nucleotide sequence: TGTGCCAGCAGCTTAGGGTTAGCGGGGACCAATGGGCAGTTCTTC. This gives the protein CASSLGLAGTNGQFF.

The rearrangement links TRBV6-5 to TRBJ1-3; 8 bases line up with TRBD1. With 7 bases clipped from V and 4 bases from J, the junction kept 12 bases outside the gene matches. The CDR3 has 16 residues. CDR1 MNHEY and CDR2 SVGAGI come from the germline V gene. The chain's CDR3 is CASTNHGQGGGNTIYF. The CDR3 coding sequence is TGTGCCAGCACTAACCACGGACAGGGCGGCGGAAACACCATATATTTT.

The chain uses TRBV6-6 and TRBJ1-4; TRBD1 might be the D (6 bases). Germline CDR1 and CDR2: MNHNY and SVGAGI (reference sequence). CDR3 length: 13 residues. V was cut by 11 bases and J by 6 bases, with 16 bases left in between. DNA for the CDR3: TGTGCCGTGGGGGGCGAAGGGTATGAAAAACTGTTTTTT. Encoded protein: CAVGGEGYEKLFF.

As to this clonotype: The junction does not match germline at one end; this may be a read error. CDR3 nucleotides: TGTGCCACCACCAGAGATCGGGGTCCCGATATGCAGTATTTT. Residues: CATTRDRGPDMQYF. The chain recombines TRBV15 with TRBJ2-3; maybe TRBD2 (5 bases). CDR1 LNHNV and CDR2 YYDKDF come from the germline V gene (reference sequence). This CDR3 comprises 14 residues.

This clonotype was seen more than once but under ten times. This chain joins TRBV6-1 and TRBJ2-7; 10 bases match TRBD2. V shed 4 bases and J 0 bases; nucleotides not matched to a gene: 6. The CDR3 contains 16 residues. The V gene's germline CDR1 is MNHNS and CDR2 SASEGT. The CDR3 sequence is CASSVDRTSGSYEQYF. CDR3 bases: TGTGCCAGCAGTGTTGATAGGACTAGCGGCTCCTACGAGCAGTACTTC.

This clonotype was counted a few times. The rearrangement uses TRBV7-9 and TRBJ2-5; D is unclear. V dropped 5 bases and J dropped 7 bases, with 14 bases sitting between them. This CDR3 spans 13 amino acids. Germline V gives CDR1 SEHNR, CDR2 FQNEAQ (reference sequence). CDR3 sequence: CASSDGPSGTQYF. The CDR3 DNA is TGTGCCAGCAGCGACGGACCGAGTGGGACCCAGTACTTC.